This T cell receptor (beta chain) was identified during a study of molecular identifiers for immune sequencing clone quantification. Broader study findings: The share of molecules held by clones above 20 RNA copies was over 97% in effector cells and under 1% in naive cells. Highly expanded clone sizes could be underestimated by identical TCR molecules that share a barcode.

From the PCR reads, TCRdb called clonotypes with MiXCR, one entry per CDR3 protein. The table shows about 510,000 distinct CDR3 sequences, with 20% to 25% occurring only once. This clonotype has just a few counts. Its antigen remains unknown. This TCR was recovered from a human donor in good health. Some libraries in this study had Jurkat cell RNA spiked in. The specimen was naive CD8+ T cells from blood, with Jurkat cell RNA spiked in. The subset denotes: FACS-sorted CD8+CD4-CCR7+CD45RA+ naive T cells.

DNA of the CDR3: TGTGCCAGCAGCCAGTCAACAGGGGGCTCTTCACCCCTCCACTTT. Protein product: CASSQSTGGSSPLHF. The gene calls are TRBV11-2 and TRBJ1-6; 9 bases fit TRBD1. Germline values: CDR1 SGHAT, CDR2 FQNNGV. The CDR3 is 15 residues long. Germline trimming cut 5 bases from V and 9 bases from J; bases unmatched to any gene: 8. Drawing the rest from reference TRBV11-2 and TRBJ1-6, the complete variable domain is EAGVAQSPRYKIIEKRQSVAFWCNPISGHATLYWYQQILGQGPKLLIQFQNNGVVDDSQLPKDRFSAERLKGVDSTLKIQPAKLEDSAVYLCASSQSTGGSSPLHFGNGTRLTVT.